This is a list of T cell receptor beta chains from one sample in a study of T cells after yellow fever vaccination. From the 5' RACE reads, TCRdb called clonotypes with MiXCR, one entry per CDR3 protein. The sample consists of around 250,000 distinct CDR3 sequences, over 4.5% of them appearing once. The source material was CD4+ T cells sorted from PBMCs, sampled on the day of the yellow fever booster vaccination. Receptors were obtained from a man between 18 and 35 years old who received the YFV17D yellow fever vaccine. Each CDR3 is given without its conserved first and last residue.

v_call cdr3_aa
TRBV5-1 ASSYFPGTETYNEQF
TRBV20-1 SATGTTNYGYT
TRBV24-1 ATSDPRQPSEY
TRBV24-1 ATSDPMNTGELF
TRBV7-7 ASSRRSDREVTGELF
TRBV10-3 AINGAKSSTDTQY
TRBV20-1 NHFRCQVQF
TRBV7-2 ASSTRQANQPQH
TRBV20-1 SASSGTSGGWYEQY
TRBV20-1 SATGSGGYT
TRBV4-1 ASSQASTGGTEAF
TRBV20-1 SAVGLGNEQF
TRBV5-1 ASSLGPGNYGYT
TRBV5-5 ASSLLLNRADLNTGELF
TRBV6-6 ASLGVVSGNTIY
TRBV5-1 ASKRDSTINIQY
TRBV4-1 ASSQPSTTDTQY
TRBV12-3/TRBV12-4 ASSLGQTSAYEQY
TRBV7-9 ASSEDRGFATNEKLF
TRBV2 AATGTSGPGTQY
TRBV5-1 ASSPDAGGGYNSPLH
TRBV28 ASAGVGQPQH
TRBV5-6 ASSLARNYGYT
TRBV12-3/TRBV12-4 ASSFEWASGGWTQY
TRBV2 ASPNNRGPGEAF
TRBV4-2 ASSQVSGGMDTQY
TRBV7-2 ASSLAWENTEAF
TRBV3-1 ASSQGIDLSNQPQH
TRBV5-1 ASSFLTRGGDNEQF
TRBV7-2 ASSLVRPAEQF
TRBV20-1 SGGGRNQPQH
TRBV7-3 ASSYQGGFGNEQF
TRBV9 ASSPSPIPLGAPTDTQY
TRBV28 ASSNRAGAPGF
TRBV2 ASSGTGGSNSPLH
TRBV12-3/TRBV12-4 ASQTGTGVTEAF
TRBV20-1 SGQGDMNTEAF
TRBV10-1 AGDVTTYNSPLH
TRBV29-1 SVEFWGGTGGFYEQY
TRBV18 ASSPLLEDTQY
TRBV5-1 ASSLLGDTDTQY
TRBV28 ASSPRQGLAKNIQY
TRBV2 ASTRDHNTEAF
TRBV20-1 SARVAAGINYGYT
TRBV7-2 ASSHQDTQY
TRBV6-5 ASSRTKSNYEQY
TRBV19 ASREEWRQPQH
TRBV18 ASSPPIVLNTEAF
TRBV10-3 AISADRGPTDTQY
TRBV6-1 ASSVEEGTGELF
TRBV18 ASSPDGSSPLH